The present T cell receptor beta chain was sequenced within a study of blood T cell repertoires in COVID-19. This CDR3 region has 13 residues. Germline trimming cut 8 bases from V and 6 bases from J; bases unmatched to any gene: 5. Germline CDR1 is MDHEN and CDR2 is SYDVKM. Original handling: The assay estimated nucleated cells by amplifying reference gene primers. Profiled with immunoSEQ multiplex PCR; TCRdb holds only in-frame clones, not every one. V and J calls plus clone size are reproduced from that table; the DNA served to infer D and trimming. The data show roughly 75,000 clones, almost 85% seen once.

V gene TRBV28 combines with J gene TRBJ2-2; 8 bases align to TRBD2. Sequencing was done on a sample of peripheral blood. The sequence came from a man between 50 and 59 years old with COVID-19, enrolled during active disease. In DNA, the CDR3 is TGTGCCAGCGTAGCGGGAAGATCCGGGGAGCTGTTTTTT. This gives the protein CASVAGRSGELFF.